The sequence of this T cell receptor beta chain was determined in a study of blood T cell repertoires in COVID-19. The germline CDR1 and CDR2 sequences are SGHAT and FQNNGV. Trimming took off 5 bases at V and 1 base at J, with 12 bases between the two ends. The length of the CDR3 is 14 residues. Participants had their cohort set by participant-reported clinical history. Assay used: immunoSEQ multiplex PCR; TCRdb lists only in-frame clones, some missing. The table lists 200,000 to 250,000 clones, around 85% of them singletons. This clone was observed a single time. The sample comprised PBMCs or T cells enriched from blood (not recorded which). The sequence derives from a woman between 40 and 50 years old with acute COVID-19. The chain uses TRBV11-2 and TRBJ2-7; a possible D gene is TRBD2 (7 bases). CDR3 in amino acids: CASSRRGASYEQYF. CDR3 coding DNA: TGTGCCAGCAGCCGTCGGGGGGCTTCCTACGAGCAGTACTTC.